Listed here are 6 T cell receptor beta chains from one sample, sequenced in a study of human T cells and chemical hapten exposure (dated by TCRdb to 2020 to 2023). The library was built by means of RACE. The sequencing machine was a NextSeq 500. The public reads were quality trimmed at Q25 with fastp and then assembled into clones with MiXCR by TCRdb, keeping productive beta chains. For every CDR3 protein sequence, its rows merge into one entry that carries the most common genes and DNA. The sample includes about 360,000 distinct CDR3 sequences, with around 7% observed a single time. The ten largest clones represent 8.4% of the sample. The time point label corresponds to: patch test 1, 2 weeks after DPC sensitization. The treatment or condition label for this specimen denotes: therapeutic diphenylcyclopropenone sensitization with weekly scalp DPC. The sequenced sample was whole blood, obtained in connection with sensitization to the hapten diphenylcyclopropenone (DPC). The receptors shown here come from a woman younger than 30 with alopecia areata. Some clones in this sample may be carry-over from other donors' samples.

This clonotype has more than one count but fewer than ten. The chain employs TRBV2 and TRBJ2-5, with D maybe TRBD2 (6 bases). Germline V gives CDR1 SNHLY, CDR2 FYNNEI. With 5 bases removed from V and 4 bases from J, the gap between germline ends came to 11 bases. The CDR3 is 13 residues long. The CDR3 sequence is CASSWDFGETQYF. Here the CDR3 DNA reads TGTGCCAGCAGTTGGGACTTCGGAGAGACCCAGTACTTC.

This clonotype was seen more than once but under ten times. CDR3 residues: CASRTESYTF. The CDR3 region has the DNA TGTGCCAGCAGAACGGAGAGCTACACCTTC. V and J are TRBV28 and TRBJ1-2; no clear D. The V and J ends lost 6 bases and 9 bases respectively, with 8 bases between them. The CDR3 is made up of 10 amino acids. Germline V gene sequence: CDR1 MDHEN, CDR2 SYDVKM.

This clonotype was seen ten or more times. V and J are TRBV5-1 and TRBJ2-5, with TRBD1 as a possible D gene (5 bases). CDR1 and CDR2 (germline): SGHRS, YFSETQ. Trimming removed 7 bases at V and 0 bases at J, with 10 bases between. CDR3 size: 13 residues. The CDR3 region has the DNA TGCGCCAGCGCAACAGGAGACCAAGAGACCCAGTACTTC. Protein: CASATGDQETQYF.

This clonotype was seen at least ten times. The V call is TRBV10-3, the J call TRBJ2-4; 10 nucleotides match TRBD2. The CDR3 totals 15 residues. Trimming cost V 5 bases and J 3 bases; bases outside gene matches: 4. Germline values: CDR1 ENHRY, CDR2 SYGVKD. CDR3 coding DNA: TGTGCCATCAGTAGCGGGGGGGTCGGCAAAAACATTCAGTACTTC. This encodes CAISSGGVGKNIQYF.

The V call is TRBV6-1, the J call TRBJ1-6, with no clear D. CDR1 and CDR2 from the germline V gene are MNHNS and SASEGT. V gave up 0 bases and J gave up 9 bases, with 12 bases separating them. CDR3 size: 15 residues. The chain's CDR3 is CASSEAWGDGSPLHF. The CDR3 DNA reads TGTGCCAGCAGTGAAGCGTGGGGAGATGGTTCACCCCTCCACTTT.

This clonotype was detected many times. V is TRBV7-8 and J is TRBJ1-5; D gene uncertain. V was clipped by 5 bases and J by 7 bases, with 18 bases between them. The CDR3 covers 15 residues. Germline loops: CDR1 SGHVS, CDR2 FQNEAQ. DNA of the CDR3: TGTGCCAGCAGCCCCTCCGGGCCCCTAGCCCAGCCCCAGCATTTT. Its protein product is CASSPSGPLAQPQHF. The whole variable domain, filled in from reference TRBV7-8 and TRBJ1-5, reads GAGVSQSPRYKVAKRGQDVALRCDPISGHVSLFWYQQALGQGPEFLTYFQNEAQLDKSGLPSDRFFAERPEGSVSTLKIQRTQQEDSAVYLCASSPSGPLAQPQHFGDGTRLSIL.